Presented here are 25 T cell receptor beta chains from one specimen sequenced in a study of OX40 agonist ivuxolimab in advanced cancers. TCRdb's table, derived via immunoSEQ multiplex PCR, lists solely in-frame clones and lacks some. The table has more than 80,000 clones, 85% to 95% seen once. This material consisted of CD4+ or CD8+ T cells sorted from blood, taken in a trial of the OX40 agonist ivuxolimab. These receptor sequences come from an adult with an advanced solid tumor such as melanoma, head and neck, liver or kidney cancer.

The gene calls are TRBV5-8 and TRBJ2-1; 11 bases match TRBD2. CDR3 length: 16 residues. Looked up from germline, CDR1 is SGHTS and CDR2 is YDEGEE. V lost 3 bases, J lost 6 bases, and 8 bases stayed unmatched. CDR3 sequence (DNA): TGTGCCAGCAGCTCCGCGGGACTAGCGGCCTTCAATGAGCAGTTCTTC. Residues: CASSSAGLAAFNEQFF.

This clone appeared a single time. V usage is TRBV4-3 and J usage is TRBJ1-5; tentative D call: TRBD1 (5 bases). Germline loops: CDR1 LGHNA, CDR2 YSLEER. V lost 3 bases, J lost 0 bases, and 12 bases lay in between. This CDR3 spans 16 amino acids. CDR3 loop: CASSQEAGYSNQPQHF. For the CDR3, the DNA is TGCGCCAGCAGCCAGGAGGCAGGGTATAGCAATCAGCCCCAGCATTTT.

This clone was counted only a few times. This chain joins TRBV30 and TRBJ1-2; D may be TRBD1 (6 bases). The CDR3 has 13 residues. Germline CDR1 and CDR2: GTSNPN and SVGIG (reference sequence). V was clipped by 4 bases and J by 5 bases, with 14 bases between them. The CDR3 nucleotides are TGTGCCTGGACCCGAGGGACATGGTATGGCTACACCTTC. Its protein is CAWTRGTWYGYTF.

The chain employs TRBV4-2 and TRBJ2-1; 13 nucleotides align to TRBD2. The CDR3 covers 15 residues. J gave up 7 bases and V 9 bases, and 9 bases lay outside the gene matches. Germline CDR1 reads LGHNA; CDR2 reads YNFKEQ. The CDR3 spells CASSEGLAGPNEQFF. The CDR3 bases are TGTGCCAGTTCGGAGGGACTAGCGGGGCCGAATGAGCAGTTCTTC.

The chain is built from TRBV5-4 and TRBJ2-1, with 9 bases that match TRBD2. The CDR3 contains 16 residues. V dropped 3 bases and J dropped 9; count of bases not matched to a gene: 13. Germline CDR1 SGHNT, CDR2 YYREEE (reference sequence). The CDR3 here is CASSYEEVAGVGEQFF. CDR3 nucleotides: TGTGCCAGCAGCTATGAGGAGGTAGCGGGAGTTGGTGAGCAGTTCTTC.

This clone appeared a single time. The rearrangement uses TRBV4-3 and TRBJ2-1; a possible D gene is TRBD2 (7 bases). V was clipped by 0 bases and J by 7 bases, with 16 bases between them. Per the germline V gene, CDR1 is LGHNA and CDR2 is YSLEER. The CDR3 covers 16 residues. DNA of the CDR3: TGCGCCAGCAGCCAAGATCTGGCGAGGGGGGGGAATGAGCAGTTCTTC. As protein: CASSQDLARGGNEQFF.

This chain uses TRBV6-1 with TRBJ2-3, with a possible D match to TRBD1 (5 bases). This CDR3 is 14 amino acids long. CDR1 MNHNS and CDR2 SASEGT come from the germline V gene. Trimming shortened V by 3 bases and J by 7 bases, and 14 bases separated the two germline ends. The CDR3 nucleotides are TGTGCCAGCAGTGAGATCTGGGGCGCACATACGCAGTATTTT. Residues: CASSEIWGAHTQYF.

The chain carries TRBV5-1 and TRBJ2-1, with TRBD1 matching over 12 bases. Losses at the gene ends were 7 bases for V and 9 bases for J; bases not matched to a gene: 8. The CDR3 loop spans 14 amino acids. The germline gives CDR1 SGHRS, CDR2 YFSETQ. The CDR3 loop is CASDRDRGQGEQFF. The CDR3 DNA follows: TGCGCCAGCGACCGGGACAGGGGGCAAGGTGAGCAGTTCTTC.

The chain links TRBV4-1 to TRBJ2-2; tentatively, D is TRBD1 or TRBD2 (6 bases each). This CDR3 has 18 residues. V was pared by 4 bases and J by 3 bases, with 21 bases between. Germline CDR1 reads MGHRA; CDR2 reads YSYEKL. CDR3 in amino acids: CASSRKPKQGLHTGELFF. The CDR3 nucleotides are TGCGCCAGCAGCCGCAAACCGAAACAGGGACTGCACACCGGGGAGCTGTTTTTT.

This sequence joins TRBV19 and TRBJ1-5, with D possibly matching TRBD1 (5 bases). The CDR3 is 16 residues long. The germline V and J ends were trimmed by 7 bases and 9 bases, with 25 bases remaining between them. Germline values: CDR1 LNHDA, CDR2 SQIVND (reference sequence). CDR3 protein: CASNKGLGAGGGPQHF. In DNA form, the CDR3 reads TGTGCCAGTAACAAAGGGTTAGGGGCCGGTGGAGGGCCCCAGCATTTT.

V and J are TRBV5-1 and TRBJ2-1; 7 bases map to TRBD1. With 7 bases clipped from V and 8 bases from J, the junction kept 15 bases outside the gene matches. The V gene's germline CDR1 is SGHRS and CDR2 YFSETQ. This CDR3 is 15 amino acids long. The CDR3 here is CASGRTGWIEDEQFF. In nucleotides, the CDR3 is TGCGCCAGCGGGCGGACAGGTTGGATTGAGGATGAGCAGTTCTTC.

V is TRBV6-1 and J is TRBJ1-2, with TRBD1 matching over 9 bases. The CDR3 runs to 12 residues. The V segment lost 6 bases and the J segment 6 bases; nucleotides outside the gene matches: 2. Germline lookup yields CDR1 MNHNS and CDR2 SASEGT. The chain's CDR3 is CASRNRGHGYTF. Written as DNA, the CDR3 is TGTGCCAGCAGGAACAGGGGGCATGGCTACACCTTC.

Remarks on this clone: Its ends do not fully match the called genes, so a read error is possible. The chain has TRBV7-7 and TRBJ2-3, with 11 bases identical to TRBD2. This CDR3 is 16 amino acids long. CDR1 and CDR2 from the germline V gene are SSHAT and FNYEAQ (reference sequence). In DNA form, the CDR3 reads TGTGCTAGCAGCTTACGTGGGACTAGCGGCTTAGATACGCAGTATTTT. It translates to CASSLRGTSGLDTQYF.

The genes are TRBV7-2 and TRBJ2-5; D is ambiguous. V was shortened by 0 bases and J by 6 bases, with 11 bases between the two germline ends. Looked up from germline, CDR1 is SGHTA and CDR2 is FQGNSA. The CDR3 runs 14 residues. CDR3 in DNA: TGTGCCAGCAGCTTAGCTGGGGTGGTAAAGACCCAGTACTTC. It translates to CASSLAGVVKTQYF.

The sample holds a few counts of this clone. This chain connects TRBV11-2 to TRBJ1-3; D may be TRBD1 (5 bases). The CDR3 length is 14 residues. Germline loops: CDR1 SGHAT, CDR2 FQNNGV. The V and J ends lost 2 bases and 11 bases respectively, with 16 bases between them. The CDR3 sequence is CASSLIRGDKAIYF. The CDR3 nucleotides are TGTGCCAGCAGCTTAATCCGGGGCGACAAGGCCATATATTTT.

CDR3 in DNA: TGTGCCAGCAACATCAACAGGGAGTACGAGCAGTACTTC. Residues: CASNINREYEQYF. The chain combines TRBV6-5 with TRBJ2-7, with a weak D call TRBD1 (6 bases). V was clipped by 7 bases and J by 4 bases, with 14 bases between them. Germline V gives CDR1 MNHEY, CDR2 SVGAGI. The length of the CDR3 is 13 residues.

The CDR3 DNA follows: TGCGCCAGCAGCTCCTCCCCCAGGGGGCCAGCGGGAGATACGCAGTATTTT. Translation gives CASSSSPRGPAGDTQYF. The rearrangement uses TRBV5-1 and TRBJ2-3, with 8 nucleotides matching TRBD1. The CDR3 runs 17 residues. V lost 3 bases to trimming and J lost 5 bases; unmatched junction nucleotides: 14. Germline lookup yields CDR1 SGHRS and CDR2 YFSETQ. The full variable domain, its missing parts supplied by reference TRBV5-1 and TRBJ2-3, is KAGVTQTPRYLIKTRGQQVTLSCSPISGHRSVSWYQQTPGQGLQFLFEYFSETQRNKGNFPGRFSGRQFSNSRSEMNVSTLELGDSALYLCASSSSPRGPAGDTQYFGPGTRLTVL.

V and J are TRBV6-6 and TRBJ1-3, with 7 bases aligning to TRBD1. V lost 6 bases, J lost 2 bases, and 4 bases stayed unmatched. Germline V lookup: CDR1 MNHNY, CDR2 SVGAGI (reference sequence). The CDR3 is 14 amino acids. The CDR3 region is CASRPGQAGNTIYF. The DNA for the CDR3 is TGTGCCAGCAGACCCGGACAGGCTGGAAACACCATATATTTT.

In DNA, the CDR3 is TGTGCCAGCAGCTTGCGGGCAATCGAGCAGTTCTTC. Translation: CASSLRAIEQFF. The V gene is TRBV5-6, the J gene TRBJ2-1; D is unclear. The V gene's germline CDR1 is SGHDT and CDR2 YYEEEE. V gave up 1 base and J gave up 10 bases, with 9 bases separating them. This CDR3 has 12 residues.

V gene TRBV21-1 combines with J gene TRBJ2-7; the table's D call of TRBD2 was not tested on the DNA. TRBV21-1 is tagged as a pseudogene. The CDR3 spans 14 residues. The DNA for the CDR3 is TGTGCCAGACTAGTAGCGGAGGAGGACAACGAGCAGTACGTC. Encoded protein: CARLVAEEDNEQYV.

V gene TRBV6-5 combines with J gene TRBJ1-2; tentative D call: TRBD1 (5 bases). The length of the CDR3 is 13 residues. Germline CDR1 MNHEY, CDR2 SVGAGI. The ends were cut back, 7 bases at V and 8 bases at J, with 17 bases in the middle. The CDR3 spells CASKLLGESGYTF. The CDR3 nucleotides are TGTGCCAGCAAACTCTTGGGGGAAAGCGGCTACACCTTC.

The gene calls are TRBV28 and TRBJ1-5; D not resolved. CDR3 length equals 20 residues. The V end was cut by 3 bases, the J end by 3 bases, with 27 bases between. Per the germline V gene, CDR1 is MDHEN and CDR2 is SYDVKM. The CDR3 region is CASSFPNFGETTGLNQPQHF. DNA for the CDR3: TGTGCCAGCAGTTTCCCAAATTTCGGTGAGACGACCGGACTCAATCAGCCCCAGCATTTT.

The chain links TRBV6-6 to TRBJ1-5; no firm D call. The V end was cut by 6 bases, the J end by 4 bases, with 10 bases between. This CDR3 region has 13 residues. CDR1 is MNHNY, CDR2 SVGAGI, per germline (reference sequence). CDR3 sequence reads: CASSPNGNQPQHF. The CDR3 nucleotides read TGTGCCAGCAGCCCTAACGGGAATCAGCCCCAGCATTTT.

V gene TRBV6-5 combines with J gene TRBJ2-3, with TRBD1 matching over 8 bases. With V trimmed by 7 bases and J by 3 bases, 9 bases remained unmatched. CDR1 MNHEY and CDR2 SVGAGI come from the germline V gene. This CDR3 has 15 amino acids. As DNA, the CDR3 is TGTGCCAGCATGGCCAGGGGGCAAGGAACAGATACGCAGTATTTT. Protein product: CASMARGQGTDTQYF.

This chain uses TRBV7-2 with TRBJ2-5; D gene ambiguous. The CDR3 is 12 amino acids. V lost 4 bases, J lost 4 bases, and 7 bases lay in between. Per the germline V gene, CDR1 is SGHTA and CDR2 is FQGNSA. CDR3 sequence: CASSSGPETQYF. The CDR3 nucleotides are TGTGCCAGCAGCTCCGGGCCAGAGACCCAGTACTTC.